These 17 T cell receptor beta chains originate from one sample sequenced in a study of vaccination and CD4 T cells after COVID-19. The treatment was: approximately nine-day PBMC culture with coronavirus spike peptide pools or control peptides (ViraFEST assay). Researchers used the Oncomine TCR Beta short-read assay to sequence DNA from cultured CD4+ T cells. TCRdb analysed the PCR reads with MiXCR anew, one entry per CDR3 protein. This sample has 20,000 to 25,000 distinct CDR3 sequences, with around 45% found just once. Their target antigens are unknown. The specimen was CD4+ T cells from blood, cultured in vitro, collected before SARS-CoV-2 vaccination. These receptor sequences come from a human donor who received a COVID-19 vaccine.

J is TRBJ2-1 and V is TRBV7-9; 12 nucleotides line up with TRBD2. The CDR3 contains 15 residues. Germline lookup yields CDR1 SEHNR and CDR2 FQNEAQ (reference sequence). The junction had 2 bases not matched to a gene; V was cut back by 2 bases and J by 6 bases. Here the CDR3 DNA reads TGTGCCAGCAGCTTACTAGCGGGGGGGCCCAATGAGCAGTTCTTC. Translated: CASSLLAGGPNEQFF.

This sequence joins TRBV6-1 and TRBJ2-7; 9 nucleotides match TRBD1. This CDR3 has 14 amino acids. Germline values: CDR1 MNHNS, CDR2 SASEGT. The V and J ends lost 6 bases and 3 bases, in that order; junction bases with no gene match: 6. DNA of the CDR3: TGTGCCAGCAGCAACGGACAGGGGATCTACGAGCAGTACTTC. It specifies CASSNGQGIYEQYF.

The CDR3 reads CAIKGLGYEQYF. CDR3 bases: TGTGCCATCAAGGGACTAGGGTACGAGCAGTACTTC. The chain is built from TRBV10-3 and TRBJ2-7, with 8 bases lining up with TRBD2. J gave up 4 bases and V 7 bases, and 3 bases lay outside the gene matches. Looked up from germline, CDR1 is ENHRY and CDR2 is SYGVKD. The CDR3 spans 12 residues.

This clonotype was detected once. This chain links TRBV12-3 or TRBV12-4 with TRBJ2-5, with D possibly being TRBD1 (5 bases). This CDR3 is 14 amino acids long. Trimming took off 4 bases at V and 2 bases at J, with 11 bases between the two ends. The CDR3 here is CASSSGNAQETQYF. CDR3 in DNA: TGTGCCAGCAGTTCAGGGAACGCTCAAGAGACCCAGTACTTC.

This clonotype has only a few counts. V and J are TRBV20-1 and TRBJ1-5, with a possible D match to TRBD1 (5 bases). Germline V CDR1 and CDR2: DFQATT, SNEGSKA (reference sequence). This CDR3 spans 13 amino acids. V shed 4 bases and J shed 3 bases, with 10 bases lying between them. The CDR3 sequence: CSAIKDNNQPQHF. CDR3 DNA: TGCAGTGCTATAAAGGACAACAATCAGCCCCAGCATTTT.

V gene TRBV24-1 combines with J gene TRBJ2-1; tentative D call: TRBD2 (6 bases). The V end was cut by 4 bases, the J end by 9 bases, with 18 bases between. This CDR3 region has 15 residues. CDR1 and CDR2 from the germline V gene are KGHDR and SFDVKD. The CDR3 protein is CATSDERVGRGEQFF. The CDR3 DNA follows: TGTGCCACCAGTGACGAGCGGGTCGGTAGAGGTGAGCAGTTCTTC.

This clonotype has only a few counts. In nucleotides, the CDR3 is TGTGCCAGTAGTGGACAGGGCACTAATTCACCCCTCCACTTT. Translation gives CASSGQGTNSPLHF. The genes are TRBV19 and TRBJ1-6; TRBD1 agrees at 8 bases. The germline V gene encodes CDR1 LNHDA and CDR2 SQIVND (reference sequence). The length of the CDR3 is 14 residues. V shed 5 bases, J shed 6 bases, and the junction held 3 bases outside the gene matches.

The chain has TRBV7-2 and TRBJ1-6; D not certain. V lost 1 base and J 5 bases, leaving 6 bases between the germline ends. In germline, CDR1 is SGHTA, CDR2 FQGNSA. This CDR3 has 14 amino acids. CDR3 sequence reads: CASSLENHNSPLHF. DNA for the CDR3: TGTGCCAGCAGCTTAGAGAACCATAATTCACCCCTCCACTTT.

This chain links TRBV5-1 with TRBJ2-7; D not resolved. The germline V gene has CDR1 SGHRS and CDR2 YFSETQ. Trimming took 4 bases from V and 1 from J, leaving 12 bases between them. The CDR3 loop spans 14 amino acids. The CDR3 reads CASSPLGASYEQYF. The CDR3 region has the DNA TGCGCCAGCAGCCCCCTAGGCGCTTCCTACGAGCAGTACTTC.

The table lists this clonotype with a few counts. This chain uses TRBV30 with TRBJ1-2; 8 bases match TRBD1. There are 12 residues in the CDR3. CDR1 and CDR2 (germline): GTSNPN, SVGIG (reference sequence). V was pared by 7 bases and J by 2 bases, with 3 bases of the junction left unmatched. The CDR3 sequence: CASPGGNYGYTF. The CDR3 coding sequence is TGTGCCTCCCCAGGGGGCAACTATGGCTACACCTTC.

This clonotype was recorded only once. For the CDR3, the DNA is TGTGCCAGCAGTTACCGGGGCAAGAGCTCCTACAATGAGCAGTTCTTC. Amino acids: CASSYRGKSSYNEQFF. The chain recombines TRBV12-3 or TRBV12-4 with TRBJ2-1, with D possibly being TRBD1 or TRBD2 (5 bases each). V lost 4 bases and J lost 0, with 13 bases in between. The CDR3 has 16 amino acids.

This clonotype is judged medium-sized. The chain has TRBV7-8 and TRBJ2-7; D remains unclear. Trimming took off 1 base at V and 1 base at J, with 14 bases between the two ends. CDR3 size: 16 residues. The germline CDR1 and CDR2 sequences are SGHVS and FQNEAQ. The DNA of the CDR3 is TGTGCCAGCAGCTTAGTAACGCCACTGGATTCCTACGAGCAGTACTTC. Translated, it gives CASSLVTPLDSYEQYF.

This clonotype was observed a handful of times. The CDR3 coding sequence is TGTGCCAGCAGTTTAACAGGGGGCACTGAAGCTTTCTTT. Translating gives CASSLTGGTEAFF. The chain links TRBV2 to TRBJ1-1, with 8 bases that match TRBD1. CDR3 length: 13 amino acids. V lost 5 bases to trimming and J lost 4 bases; unmatched junction nucleotides: 3. CDR1 is SNHLY and CDR2 is FYNNEI in the germline V gene.

A few counts support this clonotype. The CDR3 sequence: CASSPQNTEAFF. CDR3 nucleotides: TGTGCCAGCTCACCTCAGAACACTGAAGCTTTCTTT. The rearrangement joins TRBV18 to TRBJ1-1; D is unclear. Germline V CDR1 and CDR2: KGHSH, LQKENI. V dropped 3 bases and J dropped 1 base, with 3 bases sitting between them. CDR3 length: 12 amino acids.

This clonotype was found a few times. V and J are TRBV10-3 and TRBJ1-1; 9 positions match TRBD1. This CDR3 is 17 amino acids long. V lost 7 bases to trimming and J lost 3 bases; unmatched junction nucleotides: 15. CDR1 is ENHRY, CDR2 SYGVKD, per germline. This CDR3 reads CAITKGDRAAPDTEAFF. The CDR3 DNA follows: TGTGCCATCACCAAAGGGGACAGGGCCGCCCCAGACACTGAAGCTTTCTTT.

The rearrangement links TRBV20-1 to TRBJ1-1, with TRBD1 matching over 12 bases. The CDR3 covers 15 residues. V was clipped by 2 bases and J by 10 bases; unmatched bases: 11. CDR1 is DFQATT and CDR2 is SNEGSKA in the germline V gene (reference sequence). The CDR3 region is CSARPRDRGRIVAFF. The CDR3 nucleotides are TGCAGTGCTAGACCCCGGGACAGGGGGCGCATTGTAGCTTTCTTT.

Worth noting for this clonotype: An end of the junction does not agree with germline; a read error may underlie this. The chain joins TRBV7-3 to TRBJ2-3; TRBD2 matches 13 bases. Per the germline V gene, CDR1 is SGHTA and CDR2 is FQGTGA. CDR3 length: 16 residues. The CDR3 loop is CASSVTSGGAPDTQYF. Written as DNA, the CDR3 is TGTGCCAGCAGCGTAACTAGCGGGGGGGCCCCAGATACGCAGTATTTT.